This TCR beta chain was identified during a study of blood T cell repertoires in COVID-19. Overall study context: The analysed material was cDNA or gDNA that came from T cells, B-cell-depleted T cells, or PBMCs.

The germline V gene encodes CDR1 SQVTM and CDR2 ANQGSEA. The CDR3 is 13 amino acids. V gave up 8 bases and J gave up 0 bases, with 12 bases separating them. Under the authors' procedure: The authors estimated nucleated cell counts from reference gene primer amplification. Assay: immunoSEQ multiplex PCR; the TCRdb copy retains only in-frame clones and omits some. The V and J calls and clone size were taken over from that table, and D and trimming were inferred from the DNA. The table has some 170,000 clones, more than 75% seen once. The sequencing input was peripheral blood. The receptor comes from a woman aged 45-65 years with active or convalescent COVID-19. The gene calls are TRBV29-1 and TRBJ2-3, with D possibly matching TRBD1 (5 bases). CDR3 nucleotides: TGCAGCTTCCGAGGACAAAGCACAGATACGCAGTATTTT. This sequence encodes CSFRGQSTDTQYF.